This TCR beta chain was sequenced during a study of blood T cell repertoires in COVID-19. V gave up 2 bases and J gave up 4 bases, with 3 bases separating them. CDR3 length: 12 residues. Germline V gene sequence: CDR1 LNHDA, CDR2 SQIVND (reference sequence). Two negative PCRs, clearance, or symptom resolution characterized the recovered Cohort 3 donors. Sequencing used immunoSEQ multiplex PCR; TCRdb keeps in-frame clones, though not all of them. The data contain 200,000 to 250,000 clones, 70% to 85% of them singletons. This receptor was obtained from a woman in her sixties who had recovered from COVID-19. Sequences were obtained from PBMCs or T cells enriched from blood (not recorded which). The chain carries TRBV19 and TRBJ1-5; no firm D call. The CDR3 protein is CASSILNQPQHF. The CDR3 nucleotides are TGTGCCAGTAGTATATTAAATCAGCCCCAGCATTTT.